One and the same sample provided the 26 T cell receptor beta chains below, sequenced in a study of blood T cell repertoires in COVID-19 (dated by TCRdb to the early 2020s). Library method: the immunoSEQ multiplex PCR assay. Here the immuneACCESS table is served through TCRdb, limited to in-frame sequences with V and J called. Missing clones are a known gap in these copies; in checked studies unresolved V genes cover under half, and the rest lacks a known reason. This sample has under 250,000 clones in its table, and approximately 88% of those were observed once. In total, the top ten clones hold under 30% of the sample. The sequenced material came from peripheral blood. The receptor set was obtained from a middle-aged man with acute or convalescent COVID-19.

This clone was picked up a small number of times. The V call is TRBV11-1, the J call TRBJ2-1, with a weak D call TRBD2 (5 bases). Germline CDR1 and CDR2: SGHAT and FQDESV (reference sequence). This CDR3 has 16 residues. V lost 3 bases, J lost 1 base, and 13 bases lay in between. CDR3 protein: CASSFEGLVSYNEQFF. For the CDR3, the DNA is TGTGCCAGCAGCTTTGAGGGTTTAGTATCCTACAATGAGCAGTTCTTC.

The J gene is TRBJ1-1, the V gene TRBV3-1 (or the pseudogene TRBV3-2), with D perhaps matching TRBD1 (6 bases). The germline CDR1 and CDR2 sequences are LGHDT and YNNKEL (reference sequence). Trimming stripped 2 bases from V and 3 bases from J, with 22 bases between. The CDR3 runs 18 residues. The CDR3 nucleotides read TGTGCCAGCAGCCAAATCTTCCAGACAGGCCGTCGGGACACTGAAGCTTTCTTT. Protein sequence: CASSQIFQTGRRDTEAFF.

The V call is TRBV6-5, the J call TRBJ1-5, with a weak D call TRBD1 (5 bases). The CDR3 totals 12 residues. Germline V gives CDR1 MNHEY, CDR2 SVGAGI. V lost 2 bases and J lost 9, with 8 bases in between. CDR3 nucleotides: TGTGCCAGCAGTTACCCAAGGGGGCCCCAGCATTTT. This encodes CASSYPRGPQHF.

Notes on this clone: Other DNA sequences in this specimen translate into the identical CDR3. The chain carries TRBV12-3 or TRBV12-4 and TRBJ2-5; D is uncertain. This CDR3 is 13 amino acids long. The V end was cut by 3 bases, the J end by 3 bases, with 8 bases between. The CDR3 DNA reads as TGTGCCAGCAGTTTTGGTGGAGAAGAGACCCAGTACTTC. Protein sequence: CASSFGGEETQYF.

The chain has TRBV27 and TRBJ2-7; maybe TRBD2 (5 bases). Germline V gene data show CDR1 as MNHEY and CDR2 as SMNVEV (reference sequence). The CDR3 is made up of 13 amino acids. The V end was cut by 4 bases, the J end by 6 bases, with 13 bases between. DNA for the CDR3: TGTGCCAGCAGTTACGCGGGTAGTCCCGAGCAGTACTTC. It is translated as CASSYAGSPEQYF.

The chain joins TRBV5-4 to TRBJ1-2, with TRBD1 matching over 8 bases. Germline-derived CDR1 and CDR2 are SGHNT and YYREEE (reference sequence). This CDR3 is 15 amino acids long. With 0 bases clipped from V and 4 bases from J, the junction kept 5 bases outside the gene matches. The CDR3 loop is CASSLVGQGIYGYTF. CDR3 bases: TGTGCCAGCAGCTTGGTCGGACAGGGTATCTATGGCTACACCTTC.

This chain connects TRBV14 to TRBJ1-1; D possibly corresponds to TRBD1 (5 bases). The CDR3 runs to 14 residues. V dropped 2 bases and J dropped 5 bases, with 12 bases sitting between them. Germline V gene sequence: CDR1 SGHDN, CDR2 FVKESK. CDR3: CASSQRGRATEAFF. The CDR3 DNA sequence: TGTGCCAGCAGCCAAAGGGGCAGGGCAACTGAAGCTTTCTTT.

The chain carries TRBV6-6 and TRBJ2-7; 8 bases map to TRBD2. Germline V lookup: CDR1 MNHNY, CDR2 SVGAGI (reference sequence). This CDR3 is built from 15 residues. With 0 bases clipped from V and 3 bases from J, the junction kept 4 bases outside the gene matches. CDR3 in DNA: TGTGCCAGCAGTTACTCGAAGGGACTAGACTACGAGCAGTACTTC. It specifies CASSYSKGLDYEQYF.

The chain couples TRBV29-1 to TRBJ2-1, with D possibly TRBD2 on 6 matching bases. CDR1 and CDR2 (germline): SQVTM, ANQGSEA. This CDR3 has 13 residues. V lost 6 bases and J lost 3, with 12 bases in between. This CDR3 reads CSVAGGIYNEQFF. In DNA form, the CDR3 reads TGCAGCGTGGCTGGAGGGATCTACAATGAGCAGTTCTTC.

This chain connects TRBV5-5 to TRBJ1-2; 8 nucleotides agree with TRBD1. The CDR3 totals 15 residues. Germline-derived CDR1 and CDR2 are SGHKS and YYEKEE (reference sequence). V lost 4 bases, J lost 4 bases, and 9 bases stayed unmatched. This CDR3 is CASSPRQGWTYGYTF. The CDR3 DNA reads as TGTGCCAGCAGCCCTAGACAGGGGTGGACCTATGGCTACACCTTC.

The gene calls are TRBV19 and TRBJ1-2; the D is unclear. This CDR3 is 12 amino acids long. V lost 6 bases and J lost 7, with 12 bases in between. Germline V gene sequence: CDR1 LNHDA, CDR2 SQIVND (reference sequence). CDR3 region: CASSLEEFGYTF. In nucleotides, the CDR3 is TGTGCCAGTAGCCTGGAGGAGTTTGGCTACACCTTC.

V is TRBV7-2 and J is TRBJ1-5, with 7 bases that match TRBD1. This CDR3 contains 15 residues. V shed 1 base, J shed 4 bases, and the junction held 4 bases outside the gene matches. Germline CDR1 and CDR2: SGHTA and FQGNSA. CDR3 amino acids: CASSLGGTENQPQHF. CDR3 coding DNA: TGTGCCAGCAGCTTAGGGGGGACAGAGAATCAGCCCCAGCATTTT.

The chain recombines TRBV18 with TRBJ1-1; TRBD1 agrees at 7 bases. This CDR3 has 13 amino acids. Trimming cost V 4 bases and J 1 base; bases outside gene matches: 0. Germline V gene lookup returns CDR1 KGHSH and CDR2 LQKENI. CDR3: CASSRQGNTEAFF. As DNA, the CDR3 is TGTGCCAGCTCACGACAGGGGAACACTGAAGCTTTCTTT.

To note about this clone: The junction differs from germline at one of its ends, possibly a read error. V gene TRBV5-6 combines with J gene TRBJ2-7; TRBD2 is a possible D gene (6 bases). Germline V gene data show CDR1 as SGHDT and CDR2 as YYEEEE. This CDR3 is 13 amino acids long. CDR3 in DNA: TGCTCTAGCGAGAGGAGTACGTTAGGGGAGCAGTACTTC. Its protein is CSSERSTLGEQYF.

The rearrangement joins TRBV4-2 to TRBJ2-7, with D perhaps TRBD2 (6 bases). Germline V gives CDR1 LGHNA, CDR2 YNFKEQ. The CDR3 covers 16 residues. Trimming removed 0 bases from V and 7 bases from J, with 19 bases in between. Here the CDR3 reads CASSQDLGGTTGEQYF. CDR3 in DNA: TGTGCCAGCAGCCAAGATTTGGGCGGGACCACCGGGGAGCAGTACTTC.

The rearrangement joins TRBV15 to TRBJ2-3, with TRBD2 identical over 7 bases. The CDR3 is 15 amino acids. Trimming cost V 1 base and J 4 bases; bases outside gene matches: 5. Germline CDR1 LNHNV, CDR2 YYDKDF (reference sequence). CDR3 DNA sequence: TGTGCCACCAGCAGAGTCCCAGGGAGGGCAGATACGCAGTATTTT. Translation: CATSRVPGRADTQYF.

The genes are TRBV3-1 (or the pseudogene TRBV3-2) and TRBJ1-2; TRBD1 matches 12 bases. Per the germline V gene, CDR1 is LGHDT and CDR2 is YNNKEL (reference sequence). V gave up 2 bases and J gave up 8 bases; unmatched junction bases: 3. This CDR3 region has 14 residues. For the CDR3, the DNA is TGTGCCAGCAGCCAACAGGGACAGGGGGCGGGCTACACCTTC. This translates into CASSQQGQGAGYTF.

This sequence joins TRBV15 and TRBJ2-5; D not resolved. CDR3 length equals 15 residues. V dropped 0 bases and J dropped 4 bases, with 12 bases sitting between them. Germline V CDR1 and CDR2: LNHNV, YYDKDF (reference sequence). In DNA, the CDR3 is TGTGCCACCAGCAGAGATCGAGGAGTGGGAGAGACCCAGTACTTC. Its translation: CATSRDRGVGETQYF. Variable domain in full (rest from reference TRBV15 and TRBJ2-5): DAMVIQNPRYQVTQFGKPVTLSCSQTLNHNVMYWYQQKSSQAPKLLFHYYDKDFNNEADTPDNFQSRRPNTSFCFLDIRSPGLGDTAMYLCATSRDRGVGETQYFGPGTRLLVL.

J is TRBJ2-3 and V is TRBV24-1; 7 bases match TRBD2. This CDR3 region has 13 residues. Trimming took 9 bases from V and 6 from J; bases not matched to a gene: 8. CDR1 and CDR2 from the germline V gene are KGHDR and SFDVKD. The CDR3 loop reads CATEGAGTDTQYF. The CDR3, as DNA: TGTGCCACCGAGGGAGCGGGAACGGATACGCAGTATTTT.

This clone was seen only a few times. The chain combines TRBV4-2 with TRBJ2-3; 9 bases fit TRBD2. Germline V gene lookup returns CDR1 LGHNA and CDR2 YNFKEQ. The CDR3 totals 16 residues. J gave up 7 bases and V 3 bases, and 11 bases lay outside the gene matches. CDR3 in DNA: TGTGCCAGCAGCCACATAGGGATAGCGGGAGTAAATACGCAGTATTTT. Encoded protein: CASSHIGIAGVNTQYF.

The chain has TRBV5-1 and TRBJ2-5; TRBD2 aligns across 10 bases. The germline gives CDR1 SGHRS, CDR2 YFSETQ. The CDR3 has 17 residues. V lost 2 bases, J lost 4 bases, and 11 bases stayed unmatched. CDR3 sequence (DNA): TGCGCCAGCAGCTTTAAGTCATCTAGCGGGGGTGCAGAGACCCAGTACTTC. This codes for CASSFKSSSGGAETQYF.

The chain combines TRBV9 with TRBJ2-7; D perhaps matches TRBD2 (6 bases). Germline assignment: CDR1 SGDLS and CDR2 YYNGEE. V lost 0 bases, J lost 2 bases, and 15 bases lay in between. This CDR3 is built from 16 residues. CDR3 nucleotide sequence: TGTGCCAGCAGCGTAGAGTGGTTAGCGGCCGCCTACGAGCAGTACTTC. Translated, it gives CASSVEWLAAAYEQYF.

CDR3 amino acids: CASSLTGGGRHEQFF. CDR3 nucleotides: TGTGCCAGCAGCTTAACGGGAGGGGGTCGGCATGAGCAGTTCTTC. This chain uses TRBV7-6 with TRBJ2-1, with 8 bases identical to TRBD2. Unmatched junction bases numbered 8, after V lost 2 bases and J lost 8 bases. Germline lookup yields CDR1 SGHVS and CDR2 FNYEAQ. This CDR3 region has 15 residues.

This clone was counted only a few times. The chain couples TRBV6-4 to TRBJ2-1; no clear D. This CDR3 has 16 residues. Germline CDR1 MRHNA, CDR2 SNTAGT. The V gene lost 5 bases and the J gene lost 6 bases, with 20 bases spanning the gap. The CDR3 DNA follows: TGTGCCAGCAGTTTAGAGGCTCCCGCAAAAGGCAATGAGCAGTTCTTC. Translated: CASSLEAPAKGNEQFF.

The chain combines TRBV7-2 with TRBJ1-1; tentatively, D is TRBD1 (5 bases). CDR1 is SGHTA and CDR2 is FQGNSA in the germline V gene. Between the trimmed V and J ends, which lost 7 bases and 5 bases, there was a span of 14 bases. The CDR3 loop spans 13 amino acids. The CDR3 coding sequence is TGTGCCAGCAAGGCGCAGGGAAGTACTGAAGCTTTCTTT. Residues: CASKAQGSTEAFF.

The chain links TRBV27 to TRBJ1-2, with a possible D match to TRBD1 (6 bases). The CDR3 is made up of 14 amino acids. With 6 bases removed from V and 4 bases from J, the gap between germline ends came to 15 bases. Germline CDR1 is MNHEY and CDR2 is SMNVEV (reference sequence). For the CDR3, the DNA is TGTGCCAGCAGACGGACAGCCCTCATCTATGGCTACACCTTC. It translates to CASRRTALIYGYTF.